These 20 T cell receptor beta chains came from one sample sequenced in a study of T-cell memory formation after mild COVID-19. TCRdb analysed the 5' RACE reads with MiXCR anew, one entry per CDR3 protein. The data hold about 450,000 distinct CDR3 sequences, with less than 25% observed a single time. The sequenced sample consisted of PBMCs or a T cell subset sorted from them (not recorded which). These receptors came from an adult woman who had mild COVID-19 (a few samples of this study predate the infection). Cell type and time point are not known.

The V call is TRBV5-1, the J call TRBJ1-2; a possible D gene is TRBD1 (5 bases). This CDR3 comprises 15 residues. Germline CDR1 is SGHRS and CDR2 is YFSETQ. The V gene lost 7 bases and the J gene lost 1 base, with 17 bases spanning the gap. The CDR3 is CASGDGSQLNYGYTF. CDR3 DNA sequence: TGCGCCAGCGGGGACGGGAGTCAGCTTAACTATGGCTACACCTTC.

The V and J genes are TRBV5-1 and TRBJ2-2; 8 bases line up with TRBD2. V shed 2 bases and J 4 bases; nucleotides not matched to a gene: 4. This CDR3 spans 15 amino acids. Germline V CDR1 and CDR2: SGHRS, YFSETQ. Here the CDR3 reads CASSFASGGTGELFF. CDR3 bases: TGCGCCAGCAGCTTCGCAAGCGGGGGCACCGGGGAGCTGTTTTTT.

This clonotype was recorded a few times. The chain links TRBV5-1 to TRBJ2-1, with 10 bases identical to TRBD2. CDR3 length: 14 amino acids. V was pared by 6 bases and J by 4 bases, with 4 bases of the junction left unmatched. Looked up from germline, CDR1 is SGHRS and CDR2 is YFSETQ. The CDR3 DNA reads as TGCGCCAGCACTGAACTAGCGGGGTACAATGAGCAGTTCTTC. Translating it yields CASTELAGYNEQFF.

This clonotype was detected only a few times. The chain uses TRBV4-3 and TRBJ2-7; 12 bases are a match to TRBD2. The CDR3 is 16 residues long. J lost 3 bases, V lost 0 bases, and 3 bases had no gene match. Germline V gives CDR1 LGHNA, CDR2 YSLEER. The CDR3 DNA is TGCGCCAGCAGCCAAGATCGACTAGCGGGAGTCTACGAGCAGTACTTC. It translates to CASSQDRLAGVYEQYF.

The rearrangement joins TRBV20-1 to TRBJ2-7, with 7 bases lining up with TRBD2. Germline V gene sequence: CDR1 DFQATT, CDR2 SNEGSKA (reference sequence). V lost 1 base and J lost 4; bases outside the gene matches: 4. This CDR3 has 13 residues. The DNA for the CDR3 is TGCAGTGCTAGAGGGACTAGGAGGTACGAGCAGTACTTC. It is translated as CSARGTRRYEQYF.

The CDR3 is CATSDWTEYGYTF. CDR3 bases: TGTGCCACCAGTGATTGGACAGAGTATGGCTACACCTTC. The V and J genes are TRBV24-1 and TRBJ1-2, with D perhaps matching TRBD1 (6 bases). The CDR3 has 13 residues. The V and J ends lost 2 bases and 5 bases respectively, with 8 bases between them. CDR1 and CDR2 from the germline V gene are KGHDR and SFDVKD.

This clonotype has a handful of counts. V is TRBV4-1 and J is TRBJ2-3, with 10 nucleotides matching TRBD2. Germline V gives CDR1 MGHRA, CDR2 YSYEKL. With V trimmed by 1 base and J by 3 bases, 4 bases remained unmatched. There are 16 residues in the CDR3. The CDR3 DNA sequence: TGCGCCAGCAGCCAAGGAGTAGCGGGGGGAACAGATACGCAGTATTTT. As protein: CASSQGVAGGTDTQYF.

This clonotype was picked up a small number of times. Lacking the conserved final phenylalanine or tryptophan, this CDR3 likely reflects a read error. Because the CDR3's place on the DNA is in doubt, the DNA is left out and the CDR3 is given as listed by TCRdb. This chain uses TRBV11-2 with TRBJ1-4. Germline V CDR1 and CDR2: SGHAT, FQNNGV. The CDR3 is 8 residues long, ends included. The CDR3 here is CASSLGGN.

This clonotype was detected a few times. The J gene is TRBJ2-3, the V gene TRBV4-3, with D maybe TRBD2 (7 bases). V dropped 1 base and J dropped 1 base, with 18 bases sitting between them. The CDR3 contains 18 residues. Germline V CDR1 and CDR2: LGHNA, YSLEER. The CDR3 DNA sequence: TGCGCCAGCAGCCAAGGAGATCGGGGGGCTGGTGGCACAGATACGCAGTATTTT. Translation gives CASSQGDRGAGGTDTQYF.

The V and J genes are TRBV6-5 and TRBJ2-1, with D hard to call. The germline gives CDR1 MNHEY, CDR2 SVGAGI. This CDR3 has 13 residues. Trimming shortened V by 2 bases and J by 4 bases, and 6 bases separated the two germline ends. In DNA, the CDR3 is TGTGCCAGCAGTTACAACAGTTACAATGAGCAGTTCTTC. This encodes CASSYNSYNEQFF.

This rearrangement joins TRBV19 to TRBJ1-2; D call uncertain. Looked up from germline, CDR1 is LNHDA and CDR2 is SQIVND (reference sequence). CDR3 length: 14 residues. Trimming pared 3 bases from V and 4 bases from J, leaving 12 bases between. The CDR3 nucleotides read TGTGCCAGTAGTATGGAACGGAACATCTATGGCTACACCTTC. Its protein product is CASSMERNIYGYTF.

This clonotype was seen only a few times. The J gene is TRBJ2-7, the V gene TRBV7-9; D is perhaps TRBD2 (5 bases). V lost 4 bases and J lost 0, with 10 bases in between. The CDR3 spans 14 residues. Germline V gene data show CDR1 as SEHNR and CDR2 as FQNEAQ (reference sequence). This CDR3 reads CASSSEGGSYEQYF. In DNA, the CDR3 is TGTGCCAGCAGCTCCGAGGGTGGCTCCTACGAGCAGTACTTC.

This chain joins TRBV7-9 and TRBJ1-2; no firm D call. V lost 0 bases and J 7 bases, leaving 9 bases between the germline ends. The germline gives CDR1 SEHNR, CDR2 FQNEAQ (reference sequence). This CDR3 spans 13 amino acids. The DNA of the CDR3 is TGTGCCAGCAGCTTAGCCGGGATGGGTGGCTACACCTTC. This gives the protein CASSLAGMGGYTF.

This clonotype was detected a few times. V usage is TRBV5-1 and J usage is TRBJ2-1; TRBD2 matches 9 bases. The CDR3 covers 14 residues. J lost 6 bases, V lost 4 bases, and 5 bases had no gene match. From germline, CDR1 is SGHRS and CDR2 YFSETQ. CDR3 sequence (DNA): TGCGCCAGCAGCGGACTAGCGCCGTCCAATGAGCAGTTCTTC. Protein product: CASSGLAPSNEQFF.

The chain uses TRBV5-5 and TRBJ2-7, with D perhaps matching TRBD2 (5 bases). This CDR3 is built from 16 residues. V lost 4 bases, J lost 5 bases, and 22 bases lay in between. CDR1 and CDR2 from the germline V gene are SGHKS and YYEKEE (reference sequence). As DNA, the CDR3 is TGTGCCAGCAGCCATACCGGTTTGCATAGCGACCACGAGCAGTACTTC. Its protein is CASSHTGLHSDHEQYF.

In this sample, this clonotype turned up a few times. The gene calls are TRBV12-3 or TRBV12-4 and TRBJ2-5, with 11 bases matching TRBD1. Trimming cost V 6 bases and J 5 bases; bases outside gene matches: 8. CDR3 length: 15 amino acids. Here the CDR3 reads CASRLGQGVVETQYF. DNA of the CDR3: TGTGCCAGCAGACTGGGACAGGGGGTGGTGGAGACCCAGTACTTC.

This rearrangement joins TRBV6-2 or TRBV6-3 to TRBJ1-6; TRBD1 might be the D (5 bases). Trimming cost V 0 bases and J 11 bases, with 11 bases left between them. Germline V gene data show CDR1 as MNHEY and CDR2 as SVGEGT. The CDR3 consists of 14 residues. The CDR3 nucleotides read TGTGCCAGCAGTTACTCGCCAGGGAGGACACCCCTCCACTTT. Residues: CASSYSPGRTPLHF.

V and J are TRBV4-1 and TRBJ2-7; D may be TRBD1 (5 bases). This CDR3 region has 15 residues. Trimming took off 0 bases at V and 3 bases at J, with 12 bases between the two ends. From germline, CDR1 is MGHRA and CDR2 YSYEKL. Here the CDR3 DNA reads TGCGCCAGCAGCCAAGATATAAGGGGCCTCTACGAGCAGTACTTC. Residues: CASSQDIRGLYEQYF.

The CDR3 is CATSSPGRYNEQFF. The CDR3 coding sequence is TGTGCCACCAGTAGCCCGGGACGGTACAATGAGCAGTTCTTC. V is TRBV24-1 and J is TRBJ2-1; possibly TRBD1 or TRBD2 for D (5 bases each). The CDR3 contains 14 residues. The germline CDR1 and CDR2 sequences are KGHDR and SFDVKD. Trimming left V 6 bases short and J 4 bases short, with 12 bases between.

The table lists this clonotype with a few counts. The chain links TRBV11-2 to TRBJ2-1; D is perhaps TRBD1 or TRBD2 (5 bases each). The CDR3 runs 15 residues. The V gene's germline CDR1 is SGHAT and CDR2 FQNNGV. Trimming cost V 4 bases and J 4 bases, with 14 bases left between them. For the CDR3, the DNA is TGTGCCAGCAGCTGGGGGAAGGGTGGATACAATGAGCAGTTCTTC. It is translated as CASSWGKGGYNEQFF.